This T cell receptor (beta chain) appears in the sequencing data of a study of blood T cells in healthy people across ages. This clonotype has a handful of counts. The CDR3 has 19 residues. Germline V gene lookup returns CDR1 LGHNA and CDR2 YSLEER. A second PCR of about 7 to 12 cycles used a sample-barcoded 5' primer and a J-beta primer mix. TCRdb re-called the 5' RACE reads with MiXCR, one entry per CDR3 protein. The sample contains 650,000 to 1,000,000 distinct CDR3 sequences, about 34% of which appear only once. V is TRBV4-3 and J is TRBJ2-1; 13 bases align to TRBD2. TRBJ2-7 matches the DNA end more closely, so the J call is doubtful. The sequence derives from a young man in good health. The sample consisted of blood. CDR3 amino acids: CASTYRLAGGSSSYNEQYF. The CDR3 DNA is TGCGCCAGCACCTATCGACTAGCGGGGGGCTCAAGCTCCTACAATGAGCAGTACTTC.